The sample holds many counts of the clone carrying this TCR beta chain. The antigen is unknown. Regions amplified from RNA transcripts were the TCR beta CDR3 regions. HTBI primers were used for first-round RT-PCR of the TCR CDR3. TCRdb itself ran the multiplex PCR reads through MiXCR, one entry per CDR3 protein. The table records 310,000 or so distinct CDR3 sequences, 15% to 20% of them present only once. This entry is derived from a study of T cells in Graves' hyperthyroidism and ophthalmopathy. General study findings and limits: Blood samples included most of the expanded thyroid clonotypes exceeding 0.001.

Not enrolled were patients with uncontrolled infection, other autoimmune disease, pregnancy or lactation. The V gene lost 2 bases and the J gene lost 2 bases, with 15 bases spanning the gap. This CDR3 comprises 16 residues. CDR1 and CDR2 from the germline V gene are SGHTA and FQGNSA. What was sequenced was blood. The TCR was taken from a woman in her sixties or seventies with Graves' ophthalmopathy. V usage is TRBV7-2 and J usage is TRBJ1-1; the D is unclear. The CDR3 nucleotides are TGTGCCAGCAGCTTATACTCCAGCGGAGAAAACACTGAAGCTTTCTTT. It codes for CASSLYSSGENTEAFF.